This TCR beta chain was identified during a study of T-cell reconstitution after alpha-beta-depleted transplantation in children. V gave up 5 bases and J gave up 4 bases; unmatched junction bases: 14. Germline CDR1 is SGHTA and CDR2 is FQGNSA. CDR3 length: 16 residues. Unique molecular identifiers featured in how the TCRbeta library was prepared. TCRdb processed the PCR reads anew with MiXCR; each CDR3 protein has one entry. The table includes about 640,000 distinct CDR3 sequences, over 10% detected once. Study-level points and caveats: Reportedly, alpha-beta T cells present about two months post-transplant originated from several hundred expanded clones of graft origin. Some patients' high day-60 TCRbeta diversity was traced to surviving recipient T cells and thymic progenitors. The authors attributed T-cell counts and diversity one year after transplant mostly to newly produced T cells.

A remark on this clonotype: Antigen unknown.

The chain carries TRBV7-2 and TRBJ2-7; 7 positions agree with TRBD2. The source of this sequence is a male patient younger than 18 who had a stem cell transplant for acute myeloid leukemia, so the T cells may come from the graft donor. Material: PBMCs, mostly from graft donor cells, obtained 360 days after TCRalphabeta/CD19-depleted stem cell transplant. The CDR3 coding sequence is TGTGCCAGCAGCCCGGATTTGGGCCCCGGGGGGTACGAGCAGTACTTC. This sequence encodes CASSPDLGPGGYEQYF.